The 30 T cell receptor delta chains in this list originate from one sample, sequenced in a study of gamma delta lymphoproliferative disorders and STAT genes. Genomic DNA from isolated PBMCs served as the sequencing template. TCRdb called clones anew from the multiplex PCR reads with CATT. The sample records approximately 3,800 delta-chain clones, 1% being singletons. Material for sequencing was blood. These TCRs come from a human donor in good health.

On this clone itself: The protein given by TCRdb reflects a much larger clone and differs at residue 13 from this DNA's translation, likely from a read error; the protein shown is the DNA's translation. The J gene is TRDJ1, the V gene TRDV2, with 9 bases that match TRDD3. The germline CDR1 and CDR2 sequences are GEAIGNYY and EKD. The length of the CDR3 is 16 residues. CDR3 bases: TGTGCCTGTGACAAACTGGGGGAAACGTACACCGATAGACTCATCTTT. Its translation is CACDKLGETYTDRLIF.

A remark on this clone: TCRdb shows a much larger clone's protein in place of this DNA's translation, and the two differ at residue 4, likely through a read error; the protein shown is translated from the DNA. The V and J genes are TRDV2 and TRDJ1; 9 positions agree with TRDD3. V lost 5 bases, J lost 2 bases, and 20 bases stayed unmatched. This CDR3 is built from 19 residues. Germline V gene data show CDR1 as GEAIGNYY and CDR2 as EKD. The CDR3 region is CACGNLTGGRRGRTDKLIF. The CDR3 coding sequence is TGTGCCTGTGGGAACCTTACTGGGGGACGCCGGGGAAGGACCGATAAACTCATCTTT.

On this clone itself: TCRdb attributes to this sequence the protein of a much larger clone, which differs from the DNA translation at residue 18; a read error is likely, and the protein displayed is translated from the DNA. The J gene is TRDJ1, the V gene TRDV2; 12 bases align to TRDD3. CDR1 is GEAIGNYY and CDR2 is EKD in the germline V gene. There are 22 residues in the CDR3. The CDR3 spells CACDSLTALGDTGEPYTGKLIF. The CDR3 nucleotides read TGTGCCTGTGACAGTCTGACCGCGCTGGGGGATACGGGGGAACCCTACACCGGTAAACTCATCTTT.

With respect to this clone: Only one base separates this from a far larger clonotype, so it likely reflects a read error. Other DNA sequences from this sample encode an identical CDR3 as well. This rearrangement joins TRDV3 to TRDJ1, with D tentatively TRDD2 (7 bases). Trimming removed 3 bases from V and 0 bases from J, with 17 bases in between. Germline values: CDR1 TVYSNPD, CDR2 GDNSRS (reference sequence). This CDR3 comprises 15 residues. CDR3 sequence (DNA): TGTGCCTTCTGTTCCTACTTGGGGGACACCGATAAACTCATCTTT. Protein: CAFCSYLGDTDKLIF.

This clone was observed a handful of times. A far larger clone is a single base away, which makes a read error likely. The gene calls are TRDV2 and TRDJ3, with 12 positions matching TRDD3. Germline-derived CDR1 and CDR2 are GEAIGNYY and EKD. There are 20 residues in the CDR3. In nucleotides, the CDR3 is TGTGCCTGTGACACCGCTGGGGGATACGGTAGCTCCTGGAACACCCGACAGATGTTTTTC. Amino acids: CACDTAGGYGSSWNTRQMFF.

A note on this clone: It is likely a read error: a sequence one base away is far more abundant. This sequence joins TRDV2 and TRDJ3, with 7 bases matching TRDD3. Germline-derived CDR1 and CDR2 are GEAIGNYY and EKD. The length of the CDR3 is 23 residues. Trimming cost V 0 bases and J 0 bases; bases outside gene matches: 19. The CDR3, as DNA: TGTGCCTGTGACACCGTTTTTGGGGGACACAGTACTTTTAGCTCCTGGGACACCCGACAGATGTTTTTC. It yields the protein CACDTVFGGHSTFSSWDTRQMFF.

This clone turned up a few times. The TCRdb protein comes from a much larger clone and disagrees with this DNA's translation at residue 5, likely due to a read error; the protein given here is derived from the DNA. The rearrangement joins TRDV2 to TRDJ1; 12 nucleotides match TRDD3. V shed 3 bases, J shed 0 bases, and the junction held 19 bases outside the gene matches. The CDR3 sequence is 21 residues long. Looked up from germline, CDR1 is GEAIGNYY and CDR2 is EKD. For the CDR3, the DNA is TGTGCCTGTGACGCCGTTCCTGGGCTGGGGGATACGTCCGCCTACACCGATAAACTCATCTTT. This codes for CACDAVPGLGDTSAYTDKLIF.

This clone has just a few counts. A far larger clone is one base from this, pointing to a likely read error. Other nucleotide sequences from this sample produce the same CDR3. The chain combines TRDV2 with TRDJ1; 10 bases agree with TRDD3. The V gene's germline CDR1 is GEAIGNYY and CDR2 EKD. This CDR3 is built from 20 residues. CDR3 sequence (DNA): TGTGCCTGCGACACCGTGGTTGGTGGGGGATACTCACCGTACACCGATAAACTCATCTTT. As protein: CACDTVVGGGYSPYTDKLIF.

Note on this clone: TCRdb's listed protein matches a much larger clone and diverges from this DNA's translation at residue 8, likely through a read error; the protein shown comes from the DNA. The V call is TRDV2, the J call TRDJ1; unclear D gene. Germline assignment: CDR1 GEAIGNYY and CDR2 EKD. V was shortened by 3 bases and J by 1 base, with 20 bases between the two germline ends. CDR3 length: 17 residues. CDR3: CACDPVLRASPTDKLIF. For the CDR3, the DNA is TGTGCCTGTGACCCAGTACTGAGGGCCTCTCCCACCGATAAACTCATCTTT.

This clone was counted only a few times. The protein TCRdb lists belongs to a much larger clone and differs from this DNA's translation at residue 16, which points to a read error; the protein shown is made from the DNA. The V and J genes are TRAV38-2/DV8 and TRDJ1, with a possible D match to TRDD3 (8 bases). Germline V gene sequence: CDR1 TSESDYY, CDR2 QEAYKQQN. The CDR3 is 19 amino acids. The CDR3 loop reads CAYFSYAVGGFGYTDNLIF. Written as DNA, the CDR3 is TGTGCTTATTTTTCCTACGCAGTTGGGGGATTTGGGTACACCGATAACCTCATCTTT.

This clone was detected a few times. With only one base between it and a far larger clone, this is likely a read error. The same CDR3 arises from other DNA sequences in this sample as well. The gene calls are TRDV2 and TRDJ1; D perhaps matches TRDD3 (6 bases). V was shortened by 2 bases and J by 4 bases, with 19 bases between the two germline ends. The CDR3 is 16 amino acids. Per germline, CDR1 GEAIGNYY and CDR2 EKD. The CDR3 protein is CACDILGDREDDKLIF. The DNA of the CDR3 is TGTGCCTGTGACATACTGGGAGATCGGGAGGACGATAAACTCATCTTT.

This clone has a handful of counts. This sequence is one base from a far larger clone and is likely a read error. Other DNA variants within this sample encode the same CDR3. In nucleotides, the CDR3 is TGTGCTCTTGGGGAACTCTATCCGTACTGGGGGATACGGGGGCCATACACCGATAAACTCATCTTT. It translates to CALGELYPYWGIRGPYTDKLIF. The chain combines TRDV1 with TRDJ1, with 13 bases lining up with TRDD3. The germline V gene has CDR1 TSWWSYY and CDR2 QGS. The ends lost 0 bases at V and 0 bases at J; junction bases unmatched: 16. This CDR3 region has 22 residues.

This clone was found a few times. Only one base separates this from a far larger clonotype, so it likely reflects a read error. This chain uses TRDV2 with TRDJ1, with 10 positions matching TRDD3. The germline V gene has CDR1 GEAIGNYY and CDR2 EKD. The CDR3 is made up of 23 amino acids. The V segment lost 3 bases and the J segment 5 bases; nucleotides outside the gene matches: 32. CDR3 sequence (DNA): TGTGCCTGTGACGTGGTAAGGTTGCCTTCTGCCGGGGGATACGATGACTTCGGGGATAAACTCATCTTT. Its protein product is CACDVVRLPSAGGYDDFGDKLIF.

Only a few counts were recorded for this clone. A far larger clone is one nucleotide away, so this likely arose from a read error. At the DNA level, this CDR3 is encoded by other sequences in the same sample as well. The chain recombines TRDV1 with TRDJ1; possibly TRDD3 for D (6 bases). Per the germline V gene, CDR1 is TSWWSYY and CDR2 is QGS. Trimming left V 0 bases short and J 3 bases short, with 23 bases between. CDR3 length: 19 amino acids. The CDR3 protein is CALGELVLGVGTLADKLIF. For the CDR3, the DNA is TGTGCTCTTGGGGAACTGGTTTTGGGGGTGGGTACATTGGCCGATAAACTCATCTTT.

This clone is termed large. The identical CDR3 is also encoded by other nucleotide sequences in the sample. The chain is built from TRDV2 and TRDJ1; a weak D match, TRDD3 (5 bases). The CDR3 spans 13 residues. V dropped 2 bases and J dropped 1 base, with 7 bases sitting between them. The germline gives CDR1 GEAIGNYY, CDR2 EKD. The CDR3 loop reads CACDSLGTDKLIF. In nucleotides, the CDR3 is TGTGCCTGTGACAGCCTGGGCACCGATAAACTCATCTTT.

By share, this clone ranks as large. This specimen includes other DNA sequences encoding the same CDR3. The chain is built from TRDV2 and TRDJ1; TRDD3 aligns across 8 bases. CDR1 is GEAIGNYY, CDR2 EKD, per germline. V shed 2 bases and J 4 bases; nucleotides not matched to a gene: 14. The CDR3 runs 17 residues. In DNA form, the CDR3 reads TGTGCCTGTGACAAACTGGGGGGATCCTCTGCGGTCGATAAACTCATCTTT. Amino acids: CACDKLGGSSAVDKLIF.

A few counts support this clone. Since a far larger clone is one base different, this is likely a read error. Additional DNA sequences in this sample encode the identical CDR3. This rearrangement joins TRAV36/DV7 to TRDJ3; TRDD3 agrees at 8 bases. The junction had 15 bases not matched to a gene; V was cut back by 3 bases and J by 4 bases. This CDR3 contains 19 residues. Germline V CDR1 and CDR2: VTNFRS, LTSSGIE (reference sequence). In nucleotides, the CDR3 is TGTGCTGTGGGTCCTTTACTGGGGGCTTGGGCTTGGGACACCCGACAGATGTTTTTC. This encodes CAVGPLLGAWAWDTRQMFF.

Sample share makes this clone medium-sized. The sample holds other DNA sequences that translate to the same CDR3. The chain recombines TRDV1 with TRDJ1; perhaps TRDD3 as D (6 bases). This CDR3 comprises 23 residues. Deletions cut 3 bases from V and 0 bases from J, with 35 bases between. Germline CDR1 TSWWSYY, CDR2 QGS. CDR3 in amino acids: CALGDASFESGWGPLAYTDKLIF. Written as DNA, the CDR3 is TGTGCTCTTGGGGACGCTTCTTTCGAATCGGGGTGGGGGCCCCTAGCGTACACCGATAAACTCATCTTT.

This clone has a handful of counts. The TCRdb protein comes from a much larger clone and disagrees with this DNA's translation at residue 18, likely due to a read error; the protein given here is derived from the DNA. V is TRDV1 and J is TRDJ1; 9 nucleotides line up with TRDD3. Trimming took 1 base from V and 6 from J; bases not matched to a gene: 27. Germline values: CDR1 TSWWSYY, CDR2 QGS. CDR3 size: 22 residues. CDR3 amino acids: CALGEPTALRPWGIRLTNKLIF. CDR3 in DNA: TGTGCTCTTGGGGAACCTACTGCGCTACGGCCCTGGGGGATCCGCCTTACCAATAAACTCATCTTT.

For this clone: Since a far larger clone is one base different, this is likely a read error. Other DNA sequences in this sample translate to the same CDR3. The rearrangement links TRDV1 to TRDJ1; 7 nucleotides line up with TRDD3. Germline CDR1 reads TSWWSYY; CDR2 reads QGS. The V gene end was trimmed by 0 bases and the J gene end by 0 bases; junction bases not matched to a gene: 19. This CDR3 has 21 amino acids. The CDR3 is CALGELPLFLGDPPYTDKLIF. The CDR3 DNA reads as TGTGCTCTTGGGGAACTACCCCTTTTCTTGGGGGACCCACCGTACACCGATAAACTCATCTTT.

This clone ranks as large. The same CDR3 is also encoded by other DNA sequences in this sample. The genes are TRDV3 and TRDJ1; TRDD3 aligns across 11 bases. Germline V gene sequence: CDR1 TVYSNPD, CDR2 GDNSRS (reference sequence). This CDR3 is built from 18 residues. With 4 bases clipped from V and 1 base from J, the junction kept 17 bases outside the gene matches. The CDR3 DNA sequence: TGTGCCTCGGTCCCCCTTAGGCTGGGGGATACCTTCACCGATAAACTCATCTTT. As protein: CASVPLRLGDTFTDKLIF.

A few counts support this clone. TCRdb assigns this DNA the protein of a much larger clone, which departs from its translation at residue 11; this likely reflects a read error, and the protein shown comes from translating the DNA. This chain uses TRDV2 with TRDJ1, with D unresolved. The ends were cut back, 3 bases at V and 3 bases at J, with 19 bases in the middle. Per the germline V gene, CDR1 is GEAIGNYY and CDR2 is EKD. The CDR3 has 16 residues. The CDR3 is CACDPVGFREADKLIF. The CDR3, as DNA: TGTGCCTGTGACCCGGTAGGGTTCCGGGAGGCCGATAAACTCATCTTT.

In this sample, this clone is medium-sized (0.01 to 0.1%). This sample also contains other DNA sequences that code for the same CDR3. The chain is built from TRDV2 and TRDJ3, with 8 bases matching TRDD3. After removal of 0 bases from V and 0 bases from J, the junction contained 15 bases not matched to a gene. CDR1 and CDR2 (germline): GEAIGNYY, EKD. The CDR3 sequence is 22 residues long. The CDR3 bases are TGTGCCTGTGACACCGCTATACCGAGTGGGGGATCGGACTCCTGGGACACCCGACAGATGTTTTTC. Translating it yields CACDTAIPSGGSDSWDTRQMFF.

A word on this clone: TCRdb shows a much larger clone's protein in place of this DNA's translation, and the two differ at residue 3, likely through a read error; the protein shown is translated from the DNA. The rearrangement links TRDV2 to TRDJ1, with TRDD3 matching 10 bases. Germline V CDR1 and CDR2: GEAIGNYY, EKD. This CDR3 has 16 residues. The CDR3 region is CAYDPLGDVHTDKLIF. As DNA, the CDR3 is TGTGCCTATGACCCACTGGGGGATGTCCACACCGATAAACTCATCTTT.

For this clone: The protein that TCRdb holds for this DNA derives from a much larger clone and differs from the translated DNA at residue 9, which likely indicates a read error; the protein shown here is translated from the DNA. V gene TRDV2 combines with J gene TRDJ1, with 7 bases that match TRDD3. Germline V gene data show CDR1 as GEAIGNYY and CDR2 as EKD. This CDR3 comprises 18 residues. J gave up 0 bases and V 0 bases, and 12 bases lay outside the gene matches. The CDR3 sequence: CACDTLLGNPKNTDKLIF. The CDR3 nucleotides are TGTGCCTGTGACACCTTACTGGGGAATCCCAAAAACACCGATAAACTCATCTTT.

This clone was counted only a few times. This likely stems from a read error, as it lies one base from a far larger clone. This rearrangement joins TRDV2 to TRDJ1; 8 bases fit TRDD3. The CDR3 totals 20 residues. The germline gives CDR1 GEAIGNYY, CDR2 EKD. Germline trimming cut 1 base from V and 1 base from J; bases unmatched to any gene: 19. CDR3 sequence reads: CACDTIAVNLGDLCTDKLIF. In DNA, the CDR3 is TGTGCCTGTGACACTATCGCTGTGAATCTGGGGGACCTGTGCACCGATAAACTCATCTTT.

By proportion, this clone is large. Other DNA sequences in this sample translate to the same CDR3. CDR3 nucleotides: TGTGCCTGTGACACCGCTCCACTGGGGGATACGCCGGATGACGATAAACTCATCTTT. The encoded protein is CACDTAPLGDTPDDDKLIF. V is TRDV2 and J is TRDJ1; 13 nucleotides align to TRDD3. Losses at the gene ends were 0 bases for V and 4 bases for J; bases not matched to a gene: 13. The CDR3 sequence is 19 residues long. Germline V gives CDR1 GEAIGNYY, CDR2 EKD.

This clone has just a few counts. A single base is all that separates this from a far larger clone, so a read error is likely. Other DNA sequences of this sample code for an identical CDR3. CDR3 DNA: TGTGCCTGTGAACACCTCACTGATTCTGATAAACTCATCTTT. Protein product: CACEHLTDSDKLIF. The chain is built from TRDV2 and TRDJ1; no clear D gene. The CDR3 totals 14 residues. Germline V gene sequence: CDR1 GEAIGNYY, CDR2 EKD. V was trimmed by 4 bases and J by 5 bases, leaving 16 bases between them.

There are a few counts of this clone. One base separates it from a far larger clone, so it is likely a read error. The CDR3 sequence is CALGDARSHGRPYWGIRYTDKLIF. The DNA of the CDR3 is TGTGCTCTTGGGGATGCCCGCTCCCACGGCCGGCCTTACTGGGGGATACGGTACACCGATAAACTCATCTTT. This sequence joins TRDV1 and TRDJ1; 13 bases map to TRDD3. CDR1 TSWWSYY and CDR2 QGS come from the germline V gene. Unmatched junction bases numbered 25, after V lost 3 bases and J lost 0 bases. This CDR3 is 24 amino acids long.

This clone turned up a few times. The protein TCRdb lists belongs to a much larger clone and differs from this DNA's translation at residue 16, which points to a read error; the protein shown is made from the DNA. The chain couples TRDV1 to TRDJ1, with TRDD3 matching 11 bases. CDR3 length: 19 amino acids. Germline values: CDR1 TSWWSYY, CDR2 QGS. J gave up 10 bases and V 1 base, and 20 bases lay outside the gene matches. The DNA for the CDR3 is TGTGCTCTTGGGGAACCCACCTACGCTGGGGGATACAGGTTAGGTATACTCATCTTT. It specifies CALGEPTYAGGYRLGILIF.